This T cell receptor beta chain was sequenced during a study of graft-versus-host responses after intestinal transplantation. The overall study: Grafts that recipients had were multivisceral, liver-intestinal, or isolated intestinal transplants.

Study conclusions and caveats: In recipient marrow, GvH clones were found, and some appeared first in ileum or blood.

Sequencing used immunoSEQ multiplex PCR; TCRdb keeps in-frame clones, though not all of them. The data show around 19,000 clones, with 38% seen just once and about 0.95% held by the top ten. Germline V gene data show CDR1 as SEHNR and CDR2 as FQNEAQ (reference sequence). The CDR3 consists of 15 residues. The V and J ends lost 1 base and 6 bases respectively, with 10 bases between them. The sequence derives from a human patient who received an intestinal transplant. The J gene is TRBJ1-6, the V gene TRBV7-9, with D uncertain. The source material was alloreactive CD4+ T cells from a mixed lymphocyte reaction culture, sampled before intestinal transplant. The subset: CFSE-low proliferating T cells sorted from roughly 6-day pre-transplant mixed lymphocyte reaction (GvH or HvG direction). Here the CDR3 reads CASSLERWSNSPLHF. CDR3 DNA sequence: TGTGCCAGCAGCTTAGAGAGGTGGAGTAATTCACCCCTCCACTTT.